This T cell receptor (beta chain) appears in the sequencing data of a study of cytomegalovirus exposure and HLA in healthy donors. PCR amplification relied on 60 Vbeta primers (plus 13 Jbeta primers). The protocol was immunoSEQ multiplex PCR, while the TCRdb copy is restricted to in-frame clones and leaves out a portion. The sample carries more than 130,000 clones, around 80% recorded once. General study results and limits: Most observed TCR sequences were rare, whereas some public TCRs were detected in many donors.

This clone was recorded a few times. Its antigen is unidentified. Looked up from germline, CDR1 is MNHEY and CDR2 is SVGAGI. This CDR3 has 12 amino acids. The V and J ends lost 6 bases and 1 base respectively, with 6 bases between them. This chain uses TRBV6-5 with TRBJ1-1; no reliable D call. This receptor was identified in a man aged 35-49 years in good health and CMV-seropositive. The material sequenced was PBMCs. CDR3 sequence: CASSLRNTEAFF. DNA for the CDR3: TGTGCCAGCAGCCTACGGAACACTGAAGCTTTCTTT.